This is a list of T cell receptor beta chains from one sample in a study of stem cell transplantation in POMP-related autoinflammatory disease. The assay was immunoSEQ multiplex PCR, and TCRdb's table has in-frame clones only and misses some. In the table there are 33,000 or so clones, about 86% of which are singletons. The sample in question was CD4+ T cells from PBMCs, obtained before stem cell transplantation. The receptors come from a human donor with POMP-related autoinflammation and immune dysregulation (PRAID). Each CDR3 is given with its conserved first and last residue. A D gene is named only where the DNA matches it firmly. Not all rows give a size; the values are once, few, many and, for expanded clones, a class.

TRBJ2-1 - TRBV6-5 TRBD1 CASSPTGADEQFF TGTGCCAGCAGTCCGACAGGGGCGGATGAGCAGTTCTTC
TRBJ1-5 - TRBV2 - CASSGWRPSPGGQPQHF TGTGCCAGCAGTGGGTGGAGGCCCTCTCCGGGGGGTCAGCCCCAGCATTTT
TRBJ1-4 - TRBV28 TRBD1 CASRAQGARFEKLFF TGTGCCAGCAGGGCACAGGGGGCGAGGTTTGAAAAACTGTTTTTT
TRBJ2-7 once TRBV6-6 TRBD2 CASVGLAGERAYEQYF TGTGCCAGCGTGGGACTAGCGGGAGAGAGAGCCTACGAGCAGTACTTC
TRBJ1-1 - TRBV6-5 - CASRRDVEAFF TGTGCCAGCAGACGGGACGTCGAAGCTTTCTTT
TRBJ1-1 - TRBV5-1 - CASSLGTGYTEAFF TGCGCCAGCAGCTTGGGTACAGGGTACACTGAAGCTTTCTTT
TRBJ1-1 once TRBV28 - CASYTGPAGVTEAFF TGTGCCAGCTACACCGGGCCGGCGGGAGTTACTGAAGCTTTCTTT
TRBJ2-7 once TRBV6-5 - CASSEGGYAYEQYF TGTGCCAGCAGTGAAGGGGGGTACGCGTACGAGCAGTACTTC
TRBJ1-1 - TRBV28 TRBD1 CASSLVTGNAEAFF TGTGCCAGCAGTTTGGTGACAGGGAACGCTGAAGCTTTCTTT
TRBJ1-4 - TRBV30 - CAWSPPASTNEKLFF TGTGCCTGGAGTCCCCCCGCCTCAACTAATGAAAAACTGTTTTTT
TRBJ1-2 - TRBV9 - CASSVGWGQNYGYTF TGTGCCAGCAGCGTAGGTTGGGGGCAAAACTATGGCTACACCTTC
TRBJ2-7 - TRBV9 - CASSVDAGQYYEQYF TGTGCCAGCAGCGTAGACGCCGGGCAGTACTACGAGCAGTACTTC
TRBJ1-1 - TRBV11-1 TRBD1 CASSPLWDRENTEAFF TGTGCCAGCAGCCCCTTATGGGACAGGGAGAACACTGAAGCTTTCTTT
TRBJ2-7 - TRBV7-9 - CASSAGAVGEQYF TGTGCCAGCAGCGCTGGGGCTGTGGGGGAGCAGTACTTC
TRBJ1-5 - TRBV6-5 - CASRDGRDKPQHF TGTGCCAGCAGGGATGGTCGTGACAAGCCCCAGCATTTT
TRBJ2-7 - TRBV5-6 - CASSFRGYEQYF TGTGCCAGCAGCTTCAGGGGCTACGAGCAGTACTTC
TRBJ2-7 - TRBV27 TRBD1 CASRFQGAGNEQYF TGTGCCAGCAGGTTCCAGGGGGCTGGAAACGAGCAGTACTTC
TRBJ2-1 - TRBV23-1 TRBD2 CAASGRARDEQFF TGCGCCGCTAGCGGGAGGGCCAGGGATGAGCAGTTCTTC
TRBJ1-2 - TRBV6-5 TRBD1 CASRETGASYGYTF TGTGCCAGCAGAGAAACAGGGGCAAGCTATGGCTACACCTTC
TRBJ2-1 - TRBV9 TRBD2 CASSYRLAGYNEQFF TGTGCCAGCAGTTATAGACTAGCGGGGTACAATGAGCAGTTCTTC
TRBJ2-1 - TRBV4-1 - CASSQGGLIGPRHPSRFF TGCGCCAGCAGCCAAGGGGGTTTAATCGGTCCGAGACACCCAAGCCGGTTCTTC
TRBJ2-6 - TRBV9 - CASSEGAGANVLTF TGTGCCAGCAGCGAGGGCGCTGGGGCCAACGTCCTGACTTTC
TRBJ2-7 - TRBV7-9 TRBD1 CASSGDSNEQYF TGTGCCAGCAGCGGGGACAGCAACGAGCAGTACTTC
TRBJ1-2 - TRBV10-3 TRBD1 CAISLSTGTGSGYTF TGTGCCATCAGCCTTTCAACCGGGACAGGGAGTGGCTACACCTTC
TRBJ1-4 - TRBV6-6 - CASSYSPESVGEKLFF TGTGCCAGCAGTTATTCCCCTGAGTCCGTGGGGGAAAAACTGTTTTTT
TRBJ1-4 - TRBV27 TRBD1 CASSFRQGATNEKLFF TGTGCCAGCAGTTTCCGACAGGGCGCAACTAATGAAAAACTGTTTTTT
TRBJ2-5 - TRBV28 TRBD1 CASSFLGGVNRGIQETQYF TGTGCCAGCAGTTTTTTGGGGGGTGTGAACAGGGGGATCCAAGAGACCCAGTACTTC
TRBJ2-3 - TRBV6-5 - CASSFGGDTQYF TGTGCCAGCAGTTTTGGGGGGGATACGCAGTATTTT
TRBJ2-3 - TRBV4-1 TRBD2 CASSQGRRGGRDDTQYF TGCGCCAGCAGCCAAGGTCGTAGAGGTGGGAGGGACGATACGCAGTATTTT
TRBJ1-4 - TRBV28 - CASSRQATNEKLFF TGTGCCAGCAGCAGACAGGCAACTAATGAAAAACTGTTTTTT
TRBJ2-1 - TRBV5-1 - CASSLVPGQYNEQFF TGCGCCAGCAGCTTAGTTCCCGGACAGTACAATGAGCAGTTCTTC
TRBJ1-1 - TRBV2 - CASIPRGGLEAFF TGTGCCAGCATCCCACGGGGAGGGCTTGAAGCTTTCTTT
TRBJ1-5 few TRBV5-1 - CASSLDSNQPQHF TGCGCCAGCAGCTTGGACAGCAATCAGCCCCAGCATTTT
TRBJ2-3 - TRBV2 - CASSGSPETDTQYF TGTGCCAGCAGTGGCAGCCCTGAGACAGATACGCAGTATTTT
TRBJ2-3 - TRBV7-3 TRBD1 CASSLIGGQGQDTQYF TGTGCCAGCAGCTTAATCGGGGGACAGGGGCAAGATACGCAGTATTTT
TRBJ2-1 - TRBV5-1 TRBD2 CASSPRTSGDYNEQFF TGCGCCAGCAGCCCCCGGACTAGCGGGGATTACAATGAGCAGTTCTTC
TRBJ2-5 - TRBV28 - CASSLGGGETQYF TGTGCCAGCAGTTTAGGCGGCGGGGAGACCCAGTACTTC
TRBJ2-7 - TRBV6-1 TRBD1 CASSTGGSEQYF TGTGCCAGCAGTACAGGGGGCAGCGAGCAGTACTTC
TRBJ1-1 - TRBV28 TRBD1 CASLQGDYAEAFF TGTGCCAGCCTCCAGGGGGACTATGCTGAAGCTTTCTTT
TRBJ1-1 - TRBV11-2 TRBD1 CASSLEGQANTEAFF TGTGCCAGCAGCTTAGAGGGACAGGCGAACACTGAAGCTTTCTTT
TRBJ2-7 - TRBV7-2 TRBD1 CASSLRDRGFYEQYF TGTGCCAGCAGCCTCCGGGACAGGGGCTTCTACGAGCAGTACTTC
TRBJ2-3 once TRBV19 - CASSRQVSTDTQYF TGTGCCAGTAGCCGACAGGTCAGCACAGATACGCAGTATTTT
TRBJ1-3 - TRBV5-1 - CASSSDRGNTIYF TGCGCCAGCAGCTCAGACAGGGGAAACACCATATATTTT
TRBJ2-1 - TRBV19 TRBD2 CASSITLAGKDEQFF TGTGCCAGTAGTATAACGCTAGCGGGAAAGGATGAGCAGTTCTTC
TRBJ2-7 - TRBV4-1 - CASSHPGIEQYF TGCGCCAGCAGCCATCCAGGGATTGAGCAGTACTTC
TRBJ2-1 - TRBV4-1 TRBD2 CASSQDPLAGDEQFF TGCGCCAGCAGCCAAGATCCCCTAGCGGGAGATGAGCAGTTCTTC
TRBJ1-5 few TRBV12-5 TRBD1 CASGPPDRRGPEPQHF TGTGCTAGTGGCCCCCCGGACAGGCGGGGACCGGAGCCCCAGCATTTT
TRBJ2-5 - TRBV6-1 TRBD2 CASQLTGGELETQYF TGTGCCAGCCAACTCACGGGGGGGGAGCTGGAGACCCAGTACTTC
TRBJ1-1 - TRBV27 - CASSLKYRETEAFF TGTGCCAGCAGTTTAAAATACAGGGAAACTGAAGCTTTCTTT
TRBJ1-1 once TRBV5-4 - CASSEGGGNTEAFF TGTGCCAGCAGCGAGGGTGGGGGTAACACTGAAGCTTTCTTT
TRBJ2-5 once TRBV7-9 - CASSKPRPSRSETQYF TGTGCCAGCAGCAAACCCAGACCCAGTCGCTCGGAGACCCAGTACTTC
TRBJ1-5 - TRBV2 - CASGPVRTQPQHF TGTGCCAGCGGTCCGGTACGGACGCAGCCCCAGCATTTT
TRBJ1-4 - TRBV2 - CASSSMDATNEKLFF TGTGCCAGCAGTTCCATGGACGCCACTAATGAAAAACTGTTTTTT
TRBJ1-5 - TRBV6-1 - CASSLFDRGNQPQHF TGTGCCAGCAGCCTTTTCGACCGTGGCAATCAGCCCCAGCATTTT
TRBJ2-1 - TRBV7-2 - CASTPLHEQFF TGTGCCAGCACACCCCTCCATGAGCAGTTCTTC
TRBJ2-5 - TRBV6-5 - CASRSLGWETQYF TGTGCCAGCAGATCTCTGGGGTGGGAGACCCAGTACTTC
TRBJ1-2 - TRBV6-6 - CASSMTANYGYTF TGTGCCAGCAGTATGACAGCTAACTATGGCTACACCTTC
TRBJ2-3 - TRBV29-1 TRBD1 CSVVDWDSPYTDTQYF TGCAGCGTTGTAGATTGGGACAGCCCTTACACAGATACGCAGTATTTT
TRBJ1-2 few TRBV5-6 - CASSLWGNYGYTF TGTGCCAGCAGCTTATGGGGGAACTATGGCTACACCTTC